This T cell receptor beta chain is from a study of blood T cell repertoires in COVID-19. Study overall: Donors in the United States, Italy and Spain gave samples during acute or convalescent COVID-19.

During active infection, Seattle patients enrolled and were then monitored through disease. There are 15 residues in the CDR3. From germline, CDR1 is SEHNR and CDR2 FQNEAQ (reference sequence). Trimming pared 2 bases from V and 6 bases from J, leaving 16 bases between. Clones were sequenced by immunoSEQ multiplex PCR, and TCRdb holds only the in-frame ones, with some missing. This sample has 150,000 to 180,000 clones; approximately 85% occur once, and the top ten carry around 8.1%. The specimen sequenced was peripheral blood. This receptor was identified in an older woman with COVID-19, enrolled during active disease. The chain is built from TRBV7-9 and TRBJ1-1; perhaps TRBD1 as D (5 bases). The CDR3 coding sequence is TGTGCCAGCAGCTTAACGCAGGGCCTCATCCCTGAAGCTTTCTTT. Protein sequence: CASSLTQGLIPEAFF.